A single sample is the source of the 5 T cell receptor beta chains below, sequenced in a study of cytomegalovirus exposure and HLA in healthy donors. TCRdb's table, derived via immunoSEQ multiplex PCR, lists solely in-frame clones and lacks some. The table has some 140,000 clones, around 88% seen once. Sequencing was done on a sample of PBMCs. All receptors derive from a young man in good health and CMV-seropositive.

This clone was seen a single time. The rearrangement links TRBV30 to TRBJ2-7; tentative D call: TRBD2 (7 bases). This CDR3 comprises 14 residues. The germline gives CDR1 GTSNPN, CDR2 SVGIG (reference sequence). Trimming took off 5 bases at V and 4 bases at J, with 18 bases between the two ends. The CDR3 sequence is CAWRLGGRTYEQYF. DNA for the CDR3: TGTGCCTGGCGATTGGGGGGGCGGACTTACGAGCAGTACTTC. Based on the CDR3 plus reference TRBV30 and TRBJ2-7, the full variable domain is SQTIHQWPATLVQPVGSPLSLECTVEGTSNPNLYWYRQAAGRGLQLLFYSVGIGQISSEVPQNLSASRPQDRQFILSSKKLLLSDSGFYLCAWRLGGRTYEQYFGPGTRLTVT.

Only one count was recorded for this clone. The rearrangement links TRBV4-3 to TRBJ1-3, with a weak D call TRBD1 (5 bases). This CDR3 has 16 residues. Germline V gene data show CDR1 as LGHNA and CDR2 as YSLEER. V dropped 0 bases and J dropped 4 bases, with 13 bases sitting between them. CDR3 region: CASSQEVGGGGNTIYF. The CDR3 nucleotides read TGCGCCAGCAGCCAAGAAGTGGGGGGAGGGGGAAACACCATATATTTT.

This clone was seen a single time. The CDR3 is CASSLTAAGGETQYF. DNA for the CDR3: TGTGCCAGCAGCTTAACCGCCGCCGGCGGGGAGACCCAGTACTTC. The V gene is TRBV7-3, the J gene TRBJ2-5; possible D gene TRBD2, 5 bases. V lost 0 bases to trimming and J lost 5 bases, with 13 bases between them. Germline assignment: CDR1 SGHTA and CDR2 FQGTGA. The CDR3 is 15 residues long.

The CDR3 loop reads CASSHRESGANVLTF. The CDR3 DNA follows: TGTGCCAGCAGTCACAGGGAATCTGGGGCCAACGTCCTGACTTTC. This rearrangement joins TRBV7-3 to TRBJ2-6, with D tentatively TRBD1 (6 bases). The CDR3 covers 15 residues. Germline lookup yields CDR1 SGHTA and CDR2 FQGTGA. The V gene lost 6 bases and the J gene lost 1 base, with 10 bases spanning the gap.

The V gene is TRBV7-2, the J gene TRBJ2-4; 10 bases line up with TRBD2. Trimming took 5 bases from V and 0 from J; bases not matched to a gene: 13. CDR3 length equals 19 residues. CDR1 and CDR2 (germline): SGHTA, FQGNSA. The CDR3 sequence is CASSPFSGGRIVAKNIQYF. In nucleotides, the CDR3 is TGTGCCAGCAGCCCTTTTAGCGGGGGGCGGATAGTAGCCAAAAACATTCAGTACTTC. Drawing the rest from reference TRBV7-2 and TRBJ2-4, the complete variable domain is GAGVSQSPSNKVTEKGKDVELRCDPISGHTALYWYRQSLGQGLEFLIYFQGNSAPDKSGLPSDRFSAERTGGSVSTLTIQRTQQEDSAVYLCASSPFSGGRIVAKNIQYFGAGTRLSVL.